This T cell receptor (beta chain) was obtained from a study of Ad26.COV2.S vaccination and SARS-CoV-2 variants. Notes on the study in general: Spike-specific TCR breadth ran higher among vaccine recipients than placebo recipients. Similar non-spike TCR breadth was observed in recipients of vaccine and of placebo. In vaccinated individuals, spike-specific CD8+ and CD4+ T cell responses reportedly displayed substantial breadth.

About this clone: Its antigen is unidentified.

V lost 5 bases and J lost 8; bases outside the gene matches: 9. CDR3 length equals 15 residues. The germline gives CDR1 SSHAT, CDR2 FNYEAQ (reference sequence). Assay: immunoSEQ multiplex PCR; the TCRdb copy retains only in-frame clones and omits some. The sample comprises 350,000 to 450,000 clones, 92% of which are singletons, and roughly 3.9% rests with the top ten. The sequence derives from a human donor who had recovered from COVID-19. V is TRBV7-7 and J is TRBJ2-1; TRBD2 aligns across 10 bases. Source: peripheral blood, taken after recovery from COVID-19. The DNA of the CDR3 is TGTGCCAGCAGCCTACTAGCGGGGATTGGGGATGAGCAGTTCTTC. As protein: CASSLLAGIGDEQFF. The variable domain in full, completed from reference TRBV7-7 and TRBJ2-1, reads GAGVSQSPRYKVTKRGQDVTLRCDPISSHATLYWYQQALGQGPEFLTYFNYEAQPDKSGLPSDRFSAERPEGSISTLTIQRTEQRDSAMYRCASSLLAGIGDEQFFGPGTRLTVL.